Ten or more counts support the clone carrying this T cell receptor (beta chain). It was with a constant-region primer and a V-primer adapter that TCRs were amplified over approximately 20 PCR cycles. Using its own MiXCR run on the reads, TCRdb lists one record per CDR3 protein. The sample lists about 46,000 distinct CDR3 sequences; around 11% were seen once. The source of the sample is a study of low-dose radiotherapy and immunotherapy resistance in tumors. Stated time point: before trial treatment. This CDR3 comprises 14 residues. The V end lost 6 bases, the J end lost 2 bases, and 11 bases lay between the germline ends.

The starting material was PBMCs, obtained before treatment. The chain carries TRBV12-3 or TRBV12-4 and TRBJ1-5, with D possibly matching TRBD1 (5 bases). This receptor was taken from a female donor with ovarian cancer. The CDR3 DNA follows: TGTGCCAGCAGCGGGACGTCGGGCAATCAGCCCCAGCATTTT. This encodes CASSGTSGNQPQHF.